This is a list of T cell receptor beta chains from one sample in a study of shared clonotypes between healthy human individuals. Profiling relied on immunoSEQ multiplex PCR, and the TCRdb table lists in-frame clones only, not all of them. The data show around 510,000 clones, about 80% seen once. Sequenced material: PBMCs. Every receptor here comes from a woman between 40 and 50 years old in good health. Some clones in this sample may be carry-over from other donors' samples. CDR3s include the opening cysteine and the closing phenylalanine or tryptophan. D genes are given only for firm matches. Clone size is stated in some rows and not others, as once, few, many or a class when expanded.

v_gene: TRBV18
d_gene: TRBD1
abundance: NA
j_gene: TRBJ2-7
CDR3aa: CASSPGTAYEQYF
CDR3nt: TGTGCCAGCTCACCCGGGACAGCCTACGAGCAGTACTTC

v_gene: TRBV5-1
d_gene: NA
abundance: NA
j_gene: TRBJ2-5
CDR3aa: CASSLAADETQYF
CDR3nt: TGCGCCAGCAGCTTGGCCGCGGATGAGACCCAGTACTTC

v_gene: TRBV5-4
d_gene: NA
abundance: NA
j_gene: TRBJ2-3
CDR3aa: CASSLESDSTDTQYF
CDR3nt: TGTGCCAGCAGCTTGGAGTCGGACAGCACAGATACGCAGTATTTT

v_gene: TRBV25-1
d_gene: TRBD2
abundance: NA
j_gene: TRBJ2-5
CDR3aa: CASRGLGGETQYF
CDR3nt: TGTGCCAGCAGGGGACTAGGAGGGGAGACCCAGTACTTC

v_gene: TRBV7-3
d_gene: NA
abundance: NA
j_gene: TRBJ2-1
CDR3aa: CASSPQGQPYNEQFF
CDR3nt: TGTGCCAGCAGCCCCCAGGGACAACCTTACAATGAGCAGTTCTTC

v_gene: TRBV2
d_gene: TRBD2
abundance: once
j_gene: TRBJ2-2
CDR3aa: CASRGLAGGTGELFF
CDR3nt: TGTGCCAGCAGAGGACTAGCGGGAGGCACCGGGGAGCTGTTTTTT

v_gene: TRBV5-1
d_gene: NA
abundance: NA
j_gene: TRBJ2-1
CDR3aa: CASQESGVAYNEQFF
CDR3nt: TGCGCCAGCCAAGAGTCTGGGGTGGCCTACAATGAGCAGTTCTTC

v_gene: TRBV7-2
d_gene: TRBD2
abundance: few
j_gene: TRBJ2-7
CDR3aa: CASSSGLARVRSGYEQYF
CDR3nt: TGTGCCAGCAGCTCGGGACTAGCCCGGGTACGGTCAGGCTACGAGCAGTACTTC

v_gene: TRBV4-1
d_gene: NA
abundance: NA
j_gene: TRBJ2-1
CDR3aa: CASSHLLRTASYNEQFF
CDR3nt: TGCGCCAGCAGCCACCTCCTTAGGACTGCTTCCTACAATGAGCAGTTCTTC

v_gene: TRBV29-1
d_gene: NA
abundance: NA
j_gene: TRBJ1-1
CDR3aa: CSVRGTENTEAFF
CDR3nt: TGCAGCGTTAGAGGGACGGAGAACACTGAAGCTTTCTTT

v_gene: TRBV29-1
d_gene: NA
abundance: NA
j_gene: TRBJ2-1
CDR3aa: CSAPVPVGNEQFF
CDR3nt: TGCAGCGCCCCAGTTCCGGTGGGCAATGAGCAGTTCTTC

v_gene: TRBV7-9
d_gene: NA
abundance: NA
j_gene: TRBJ1-1
CDR3aa: CASSHDAKGRKAFF
CDR3nt: TGTGCCAGCAGCCACGACGCCAAAGGAAGGAAAGCTTTCTTT

v_gene: TRBV7-6
d_gene: NA
abundance: NA
j_gene: TRBJ2-7
CDR3aa: CASSFTRGTAGEQYF
CDR3nt: TGTGCCAGCAGTTTCACCAGGGGAACGGCAGGGGAGCAGTACTTC

v_gene: TRBV30
d_gene: TRBD1
abundance: NA
j_gene: TRBJ2-7
CDR3aa: CACQGQGVSYEQYF
CDR3nt: TGTGCCTGCCAGGGACAGGGGGTTTCCTACGAGCAGTACTTC

v_gene: TRBV19
d_gene: TRBD1
abundance: NA
j_gene: TRBJ2-7
CDR3aa: CASSLNRGPYEQYF
CDR3nt: TGTGCCAGTAGTCTTAACAGGGGGCCTTACGAGCAGTACTTC

v_gene: TRBV6-6
d_gene: TRBD1
abundance: NA
j_gene: TRBJ1-2
CDR3aa: CASSRSTGDYGYTF
CDR3nt: TGTGCCAGCAGTAGGAGCACAGGGGACTATGGCTACACCTTC

v_gene: TRBV7-2
d_gene: NA
abundance: NA
j_gene: TRBJ2-5
CDR3aa: CASSLEKRSETQYF
CDR3nt: TGTGCCAGCAGCTTGGAGAAAAGGTCGGAGACCCAGTACTTC

v_gene: TRBV29-1
d_gene: TRBD1
abundance: NA
j_gene: TRBJ1-1
CDR3aa: CSASGTGWIEAFF
CDR3nt: TGCAGCGCTTCCGGGACAGGGTGGATTGAAGCTTTCTTT

v_gene: TRBV5-1
d_gene: TRBD1
abundance: NA
j_gene: TRBJ1-3
CDR3aa: CASSLGQGPGNTIYF
CDR3nt: TGCGCCAGCAGCTTGGGACAGGGACCTGGAAACACCATATATTTT

v_gene: TRBV9
d_gene: NA
abundance: NA
j_gene: TRBJ1-2
CDR3aa: CASSVAEGLYGYTF
CDR3nt: TGTGCCAGCAGCGTAGCTGAGGGTCTCTATGGCTACACCTTC

v_gene: TRBV5-1
d_gene: NA
abundance: NA
j_gene: TRBJ2-1
CDR3aa: CASSPYGSSYNEQFF
CDR3nt: TGCGCCAGCAGCCCCTACGGGAGCTCCTACAATGAGCAGTTCTTC

v_gene: TRBV11-2
d_gene: NA
abundance: NA
j_gene: TRBJ2-3
CDR3aa: CASSLVGDTQYF
CDR3nt: TGTGCCAGCAGCTTAGTGGGAGATACGCAGTATTTT

v_gene: TRBV4-3
d_gene: TRBD2
abundance: NA
j_gene: TRBJ2-7
CDR3aa: CASSQDGTSTFYEQHF
CDR3nt: TGCGCCAGCAGCCAAGATGGGACTAGCACGTTCTACGAGCAGCACTTC

v_gene: TRBV5-1
d_gene: TRBD2
abundance: NA
j_gene: TRBJ2-2
CDR3aa: CASSLRLAGGNTGELFF
CDR3nt: TGCGCCAGCAGCCTCCGACTAGCGGGGGGTAACACCGGGGAGCTGTTTTTT

v_gene: TRBV29-1
d_gene: TRBD1
abundance: NA
j_gene: TRBJ1-1
CDR3aa: CSVQTGGNTEAFF
CDR3nt: TGCAGCGTGCAAACAGGGGGCAACACTGAAGCTTTCTTT

v_gene: TRBV4-1
d_gene: NA
abundance: NA
j_gene: TRBJ1-5
CDR3aa: CASSQVVGHYSNQPQHF
CDR3nt: TGCGCCAGCAGCCAAGTCGTGGGCCATTATAGCAATCAGCCCCAGCATTTT

v_gene: TRBV5-1
d_gene: NA
abundance: NA
j_gene: TRBJ2-3
CDR3aa: CASSEGVTDTQYF
CDR3nt: TGCGCCAGCAGCGAGGGGGTGACAGATACGCAGTATTTT

v_gene: TRBV28
d_gene: TRBD1
abundance: NA
j_gene: TRBJ1-1
CDR3aa: CASSLPGQGFAEAFF
CDR3nt: TGTGCCAGCAGTTTACCGGGACAGGGTTTTGCTGAAGCTTTCTTT

v_gene: TRBV7-9
d_gene: TRBD2
abundance: NA
j_gene: TRBJ2-1
CDR3aa: CASSSTGTSGRVYNEQFF
CDR3nt: TGTGCCAGCAGCTCGACCGGGACTAGCGGGAGGGTTTACAATGAGCAGTTCTTC

v_gene: TRBV11-2
d_gene: NA
abundance: many
j_gene: TRBJ2-5
CDR3aa: CASSPGPRETQYF
CDR3nt: TGTGCCAGCAGCCCTGGCCCAAGAGAGACCCAGTACTTC

v_gene: TRBV9
d_gene: NA
abundance: few
j_gene: TRBJ1-2
CDR3aa: CASSVGGGVGYTF
CDR3nt: TGTGCCAGCAGCGTAGGAGGAGGGGTTGGCTACACCTTC

v_gene: TRBV6-4
d_gene: NA
abundance: few
j_gene: TRBJ2-2
CDR3aa: CASSDSPDTGELFF
CDR3nt: TGTGCCAGCAGTGACTCGCCAGATACCGGGGAGCTGTTTTTT

v_gene: TRBV27
d_gene: NA
abundance: NA
j_gene: TRBJ1-1
CDR3aa: CASSLSGPAAEAFF
CDR3nt: TGTGCCAGCAGTTTATCCGGTCCCGCTGCTGAAGCTTTCTTT

v_gene: TRBV18
d_gene: NA
abundance: NA
j_gene: TRBJ2-5
CDR3aa: CASSTNQETQYF
CDR3nt: TGTGCCAGCTCAACAAACCAAGAGACCCAGTACTTC

v_gene: TRBV29-1
d_gene: TRBD1
abundance: NA
j_gene: TRBJ1-5
CDR3aa: CSAQGQGNQPQHF
CDR3nt: TGCAGCGCCCAGGGACAGGGAAATCAGCCCCAGCATTTT

v_gene: TRBV30
d_gene: NA
abundance: few
j_gene: TRBJ2-5
CDR3aa: CAWTGLGEETQYF
CDR3nt: TGTGCCTGGACGGGGCTGGGCGAAGAGACCCAGTACTTC

v_gene: TRBV7-3
d_gene: NA
abundance: NA
j_gene: TRBJ2-2
CDR3aa: CASSLAPSNTGELFF
CDR3nt: TGTGCCAGCAGCTTAGCCCCCTCGAACACCGGGGAGCTGTTTTTT

v_gene: TRBV28
d_gene: TRBD2
abundance: NA
j_gene: TRBJ2-5
CDR3aa: CASRARGREGDQETQYF
CDR3nt: TGTGCCAGCAGAGCCAGAGGGCGGGAGGGAGACCAAGAGACCCAGTACTTC

v_gene: TRBV6-6
d_gene: TRBD1
abundance: NA
j_gene: TRBJ1-1
CDR3aa: CASGRGTGGTEAFF
CDR3nt: TGTGCCAGCGGCCGGGGGACAGGGGGCACTGAAGCTTTCTTT

v_gene: TRBV14
d_gene: TRBD2
abundance: NA
j_gene: TRBJ2-5
CDR3aa: CASSSLAGKETQYF
CDR3nt: TGTGCCAGCAGCTCACTAGCGGGTAAAGAGACCCAGTACTTC

v_gene: TRBV5-3
d_gene: TRBD2
abundance: NA
j_gene: TRBJ2-2
CDR3aa: CARSLGLAGVVNTGELFF
CDR3nt: TGTGCCAGAAGCTTGGGACTAGCGGGAGTCGTAAACACCGGGGAGCTGTTTTTT